The 27 T cell receptor beta chains in this list originate from one sample, sequenced in a study of cytomegalovirus exposure and HLA in healthy donors. The PCR employed 60 Vbeta primers together with 13 Jbeta primers. TCRdb keeps only in-frame clones here, not all; method: immunoSEQ multiplex PCR. Its table records approximately 150,000 clones. The sequenced sample was PBMCs. Receptors originate from a woman aged 45-65 years in good health and CMV-seronegative.

The chain carries TRBV5-1 and TRBJ2-3, with 7 bases aligning to TRBD1. Germline V lookup: CDR1 SGHRS, CDR2 YFSETQ. The CDR3 loop spans 15 amino acids. The trim removed 4 bases at V and 5 bases at J, leaving 10 bases unmatched. The CDR3 loop reads CASSPRGGRRDTQYF. CDR3 nucleotide sequence: TGCGCCAGCAGCCCACGAGGGGGCAGAAGAGATACGCAGTATTTT.

This chain uses TRBV30 with TRBJ1-1; D gene unclear. V lost 5 bases and J 0 bases, leaving 10 bases between the germline ends. Germline V lookup: CDR1 GTSNPN, CDR2 SVGIG (reference sequence). The CDR3 has 13 residues. CDR3 coding DNA: TGTGCCTGGCACCCAGGTATGAACACTGAAGCTTTCTTT. Translation: CAWHPGMNTEAFF.

The V and J genes are TRBV10-3 and TRBJ1-3; tentatively, D is TRBD1 (5 bases). Germline V gene sequence: CDR1 ENHRY, CDR2 SYGVKD. This CDR3 comprises 15 residues. V was clipped by 6 bases and J by 0 bases, with 12 bases between them. The CDR3 DNA follows: TGTGCCATCAGCCCTACAGGTGACTCTGGAAACACCATATATTTT. Its protein is CAISPTGDSGNTIYF.

The rearrangement joins TRBV9 to TRBJ1-1, with D tentatively TRBD1 (6 bases). This CDR3 is built from 14 residues. Trimming removed 1 base from V and 3 bases from J, with 10 bases in between. Germline CDR1 SGDLS, CDR2 YYNGEE. The CDR3 DNA is TGTGCCAGCAGCGTATACCCAGGGGACACTGAAGCTTTCTTT. Encoded protein: CASSVYPGDTEAFF. Full variable domain (rest looked up from reference TRBV9 and TRBJ1-1): DSGVTQTPKHLITATGQRVTLRCSPRSGDLSVYWYQQSLDQGLQFLIQYYNGEERAKGNILERFSAQQFPDLHSELNLSSLELGDSALYFCASSVYPGDTEAFFGQGTRLTVV.

This rearrangement joins TRBV9 to TRBJ2-3, with D perhaps matching TRBD2 (5 bases). CDR1 and CDR2 from the germline V gene are SGDLS and YYNGEE. The CDR3 has 16 amino acids. The V end lost 1 base, the J end lost 1 base, and 13 bases lay between the germline ends. Written as DNA, the CDR3 is TGTGCCAGCAGCGTACAGGACTCCTTGGGCACAGATACGCAGTATTTT. Its translation is CASSVQDSLGTDTQYF.

This chain joins TRBV5-1 and TRBJ2-7; the match to TRBD1 covers 11 bases. Per germline, CDR1 SGHRS and CDR2 YFSETQ. V gave up 5 bases and J gave up 3 bases; unmatched junction bases: 4. The CDR3 has 14 amino acids. The CDR3 spells CASRKGQGDYEQYF. DNA of the CDR3: TGCGCCAGCAGAAAGGGACAGGGGGACTACGAGCAGTACTTC.

The chain has TRBV6-6 and TRBJ1-6; D not resolved. Trimming took off 8 bases at V and 10 bases at J, with 24 bases between the two ends. This CDR3 is built from 16 residues. Germline CDR1 reads MNHNY; CDR2 reads SVGAGI (reference sequence). Here the CDR3 DNA reads TGTGCCAGCCTTACACGGACCCGGGAAATGGGATCACCCCTCCACTTT. Protein product: CASLTRTREMGSPLHF.

DNA of the CDR3: TGTGCCAGCAGCGTAGACGCGGGATTACATCAGCCCCAGCATTTT. Its translation: CASSVDAGLHQPQHF. J is TRBJ1-5 and V is TRBV9; D not resolved. V dropped 0 bases and J dropped 5 bases, with 12 bases sitting between them. CDR3 length equals 15 residues. Germline V gene sequence: CDR1 SGDLS, CDR2 YYNGEE.

The chain is built from TRBV2 and TRBJ1-4, with D perhaps TRBD1 (6 bases). The CDR3 length is 13 residues. CDR1 SNHLY and CDR2 FYNNEI come from the germline V gene. V was shortened by 11 bases and J by 5 bases, with 15 bases between the two germline ends. CDR3 residues: CAFKGGGNEKLFF. For the CDR3, the DNA is TGTGCCTTCAAGGGGGGAGGGAATGAAAAACTGTTTTTT.

The chain recombines TRBV19 with TRBJ1-3; 7 nucleotides align to TRBD1. With 5 bases clipped from V and 0 bases from J, the junction kept 7 bases outside the gene matches. The CDR3 sequence is 16 residues long. Germline lookup yields CDR1 LNHDA and CDR2 SQIVND (reference sequence). Here the CDR3 reads CASSWDSRSSGNTIYF. The DNA for the CDR3 is TGTGCCAGTAGTTGGGACAGCCGTAGCTCTGGAAACACCATATATTTT.

CDR3 loop: CASSLQGLETQYF. CDR3 DNA: TGTGCCAGCAGCTTACAGGGGTTAGAGACCCAGTACTTC. This sequence joins TRBV7-2 and TRBJ2-5; the D gene is possibly TRBD1 (6 bases). Looked up from germline, CDR1 is SGHTA and CDR2 is FQGNSA. V lost 2 bases and J 4 bases, leaving 8 bases between the germline ends. The CDR3 contains 13 residues.

The V and J genes are TRBV2 and TRBJ2-1; 8 nucleotides line up with TRBD1. The CDR3 runs to 14 residues. After removal of 0 bases from V and 7 bases from J, the junction contained 2 bases not matched to a gene. From germline, CDR1 is SNHLY and CDR2 FYNNEI. CDR3 DNA: TGTGCCAGCAGTGAAGCGGGACAGGTAAATGAGCAGTTCTTC. This encodes CASSEAGQVNEQFF.

CDR3 region: CASSQQATEAFF. In nucleotides, the CDR3 is TGCGCCAGCAGCCAACAGGCTACTGAAGCTTTCTTT. V and J are TRBV4-1 and TRBJ1-1, with D unclear. This CDR3 region has 12 residues. V shed 2 bases and J shed 5 bases, with 6 bases lying between them. CDR1 and CDR2 from the germline V gene are MGHRA and YSYEKL.

The chain recombines TRBV7-8 with TRBJ1-2, with a possible D match to TRBD1 (6 bases). V gave up 1 base and J gave up 2 bases, with 8 bases separating them. Per germline, CDR1 SGHVS and CDR2 FQNEAQ. CDR3 length: 14 residues. This chain's CDR3 is CASSLGTGNYGYTF. CDR3 nucleotides: TGTGCCAGCAGCTTAGGTACAGGGAACTATGGCTACACCTTC.

This rearrangement joins TRBV11-2 to TRBJ1-2; no clear D gene. CDR1 is SGHAT, CDR2 FQNNGV, per germline. The CDR3 sequence is 14 residues long. Trimming removed 2 bases at V and 4 bases at J, with 11 bases between. In nucleotides, the CDR3 is TGTGCCAGCAGCTTAACAGAGGGCTTCTATGGCTACACCTTC. Translation gives CASSLTEGFYGYTF.

The chain joins TRBV2 to TRBJ2-1; a weak D match, TRBD1 (6 bases). The germline V gene encodes CDR1 SNHLY and CDR2 FYNNEI. This CDR3 contains 14 residues. With 6 bases removed from V and 5 bases from J, the gap between germline ends came to 14 bases. The CDR3 coding sequence is TGTGCCAGCAGAGTGAACAGGGACGACAATGAGCAGTTCTTC. It is translated as CASRVNRDDNEQFF.

The V call is TRBV7-3, the J call TRBJ2-1; 8 bases are shared with TRBD2. Germline V gene sequence: CDR1 SGHTA, CDR2 FQGTGA. This CDR3 region has 16 residues. The J segment lost 8 bases and the V segment lost 0 bases, leaving 9 bases of the junction unmatched. In DNA form, the CDR3 reads TGTGCCAGCAGCTTAACCAGCGGGAGTATAGGCTATGAGCAGTTCTTC. Translated: CASSLTSGSIGYEQFF.

The rearrangement links TRBV19 to TRBJ1-2; unclear D gene. V lost 1 base, J lost 8 bases, and 14 bases lay in between. This CDR3 contains 14 residues. Germline assignment: CDR1 LNHDA and CDR2 SQIVND (reference sequence). CDR3 DNA sequence: TGTGCCAGTAGTATAGTGCAGGCTCGTTACGGCTACACCTTC. Amino acids: CASSIVQARYGYTF.

The chain links TRBV30 to TRBJ1-3; TRBD1 is a possible D gene (5 bases). CDR1 and CDR2 from the germline V gene are GTSNPN and SVGIG (reference sequence). V dropped 3 bases and J dropped 0 bases, with 9 bases sitting between them. This CDR3 region has 14 residues. The CDR3 is CAWSLGLSGNTIYF. The CDR3 nucleotides are TGTGCCTGGAGCCTGGGACTCTCTGGAAACACCATATATTTT.

The chain employs TRBV13 and TRBJ1-4; 9 bases align to TRBD1. The germline V gene has CDR1 PRHDT and CDR2 FYEKMQ (reference sequence). Germline trimming cut 4 bases from V and 0 bases from J; bases unmatched to any gene: 3. The CDR3 has 16 amino acids. CDR3 coding DNA: TGTGCCAGCAGCTCGGGACAGGGCCCAACTAATGAAAAACTGTTTTTT. Translation gives CASSSGQGPTNEKLFF.

The chain combines TRBV7-2 with TRBJ2-7; TRBD2 agrees at 7 bases. There are 14 residues in the CDR3. After removal of 3 bases from V and 3 bases from J, the junction contained 5 bases not matched to a gene. Germline values: CDR1 SGHTA, CDR2 FQGNSA. CDR3 DNA sequence: TGTGCCAGCAGCTTGTCGGGAGGTTTCTACGAGCAGTACTTC. Translation gives CASSLSGGFYEQYF.

V and J are TRBV2 and TRBJ1-5, with D unclear. The V gene's germline CDR1 is SNHLY and CDR2 FYNNEI. Between the trimmed V and J ends, which lost 1 base and 1 base, there was a span of 5 bases. The CDR3 has 14 amino acids. In DNA form, the CDR3 reads TGTGCCAGCAGTGAAGAACAGAGCAATCAGCCCCAGCATTTT. Translation: CASSEEQSNQPQHF. Complete variable domain (other parts from reference TRBV2 and TRBJ1-5): EPEVTQTPSHQVTQMGQEVILRCVPISNHLYFYWYRQILGQKVEFLVSFYNNEISEKSEIFDDQFSVERPDGSNFTLKIRSTKLEDSAMYFCASSEEQSNQPQHFGDGTRLSIL.

The rearrangement uses TRBV5-1 and TRBJ2-7, with D possibly matching TRBD2 (5 bases). Looked up from germline, CDR1 is SGHRS and CDR2 is YFSETQ. V lost 0 bases and J 3 bases, leaving 10 bases between the germline ends. The CDR3 extends over 14 amino acids. CDR3 coding DNA: TGCGCCAGCAGCTTGGAGGACTTAGACTACGAGCAGTACTTC. This gives the protein CASSLEDLDYEQYF.

V and J are TRBV4-1 and TRBJ2-1; 7 bases agree with TRBD2. The length of the CDR3 is 17 residues. Germline CDR1 MGHRA, CDR2 YSYEKL. V gave up 2 bases and J gave up 7 bases; unmatched junction bases: 14. CDR3 in amino acids: CASSQPKWGRARNEQFF. Written as DNA, the CDR3 is TGCGCCAGCAGCCAACCCAAATGGGGGAGGGCCAGGAATGAGCAGTTCTTC.

DNA for the CDR3: TGTGCCAGCAGTCAAGGATTTCCTGGCAGGGGCTCCTACAATGAGCAGTTCTTC. Protein: CASSQGFPGRGSYNEQFF. This rearrangement joins TRBV28 to TRBJ2-1, with D perhaps TRBD1 (6 bases). CDR1 is MDHEN and CDR2 is SYDVKM in the germline V gene. This CDR3 comprises 18 residues. V was trimmed by 5 bases and J by 0 bases, leaving 20 bases between them.

The chain employs TRBV27 and TRBJ2-3; 9 bases map to TRBD1. The germline V gene has CDR1 MNHEY and CDR2 SMNVEV (reference sequence). The V and J ends lost 4 bases and 3 bases, in that order; junction bases with no gene match: 2. This CDR3 spans 14 amino acids. This CDR3 reads CASSSGQGTDTQYF. CDR3 nucleotides: TGTGCCAGCAGTTCAGGACAGGGGACAGATACGCAGTATTTT.

V gene TRBV5-1 combines with J gene TRBJ1-2; maybe TRBD1 (6 bases). The ends were cut back, 7 bases at V and 4 bases at J, with 20 bases in the middle. This CDR3 has 15 amino acids. From germline, CDR1 is SGHRS and CDR2 YFSETQ. CDR3: CASREVQGQGYGYTF. CDR3 sequence (DNA): TGCGCCAGCCGAGAGGTCCAGGGGCAAGGCTATGGCTACACCTTC.